The 5 T cell receptor beta chains below come from one sample, sequenced in a study of shared clonotypes between healthy human individuals (dated by TCRdb to the early 2020s). CD8 naive samples consisted of CD45RO-negative cells that were positively selected for CCR7, yielding a CD45RA+CCR7+ population without TemRA cells. Libraries were prepared through the immunoSEQ multiplex PCR assay. The clones in this table, taken by TCRdb from immuneACCESS, are in-frame only. Not every clone is retained; where verified, under half of the shortfall comes from an unresolved V gene, and the cause of the rest is unknown. Counted in this sample were roughly 2.1 million clones; under 95% of them appeared once. Of the sample, 1.7% falls within the top ten clones. The material sequenced was naive CD8+ T cells from PBMCs. Sample cell subset or site, as interpreted from the label and publication: CD45RA+CCR7+. Receptor source: a man younger than 35 in good health. Some clones in this sample may be carry-over from other donors' samples.

The sample holds one count of this clone. CDR3 protein: CASSPLGPGQIHEQYF. For the CDR3, the DNA is TGTGCCAGCAGTCCATTGGGACCGGGACAGATACACGAGCAGTACTTC. The chain uses TRBV28 and TRBJ2-7; 7 nucleotides match TRBD1. V was pared by 5 bases and J by 5 bases, with 15 bases of the junction left unmatched. CDR3 size: 16 residues. CDR1 is MDHEN and CDR2 is SYDVKM in the germline V gene. The complete variable domain, with remaining parts taken from reference TRBV28 and TRBJ2-7, reads DVKVTQSSRYLVKRTGEKVFLECVQDMDHENMFWYRQDPGLGLRLIYFSYDVKMKEKGDIPEGYSVSREKKERFSLILESASTNQTSMYLCASSPLGPGQIHEQYFGPGTRLTVT.

V is TRBV27 and J is TRBJ2-5; either TRBD1 or TRBD2 may supply D (5 bases each). The CDR3 extends over 16 amino acids. The germline CDR1 and CDR2 sequences are MNHEY and SMNVEV (reference sequence). V gave up 5 bases and J gave up 5 bases, with 21 bases separating them. CDR3 coding DNA: TGTGCCAGCAGTCTCAGGACGGGGCACAAATCGGAGACCCAGTACTTC. This codes for CASSLRTGHKSETQYF.

This chain joins TRBV27 and TRBJ2-1, with D perhaps assigned TRBD1 or TRBD2 (5 bases each). Germline CDR1 reads MNHEY; CDR2 reads SMNVEV (reference sequence). This CDR3 is built from 16 residues. V lost 5 bases and J 1 base, leaving 15 bases between the germline ends. CDR3 nucleotide sequence: TGTGCCAGCAGTCCGGGACCGATGGGGTCCTACAATGAGCAGTTCTTC. Amino acids: CASSPGPMGSYNEQFF.

The chain joins TRBV5-6 to TRBJ1-5; tentatively, D is TRBD1 (5 bases). The CDR3 covers 14 residues. Germline CDR1 and CDR2: SGHDT and YYEEEE. Trimming left V 5 bases short and J 7 bases short, with 16 bases between. This chain's CDR3 is CASSLAGWKQPQHF. Here the CDR3 DNA reads TGTGCCAGCAGTCTCGCAGGGTGGAAACAGCCCCAGCATTTT. The entire variable domain, with the rest obtained from reference TRBV5-6 and TRBJ1-5, is as follows: DAGVTQSPTHLIKTRGQQVTLRCSPKSGHDTVSWYQQALGQGPQFIFQYYEEEERQRGNFPDRFSGHQFPNYSSELNVNALLLGDSALYLCASSLAGWKQPQHFGDGTRLSIL.

The V gene is TRBV30, the J gene TRBJ1-6; no reliable D call. Looked up from germline, CDR1 is GTSNPN and CDR2 is SVGIG (reference sequence). The ends were cut back, 5 bases at V and 5 bases at J, with 4 bases in the middle. The CDR3 length is 11 residues. The chain's CDR3 is CAWDNNSPLHF. In nucleotides, the CDR3 is TGTGCCTGGGATAATAATTCACCCCTCCACTTT.